This T cell receptor (beta chain) was obtained from a study of blood T cell repertoires in COVID-19. Study overall: Spain, Italy and the United States supplied samples that represented acute and convalescent COVID-19. Sample material is recorded as cDNA or gDNA derived from T cells, B-cell-depleted T cells, or PBMCs.

Per the authors' pipeline: Amplification of reference gene primers was used by the study to estimate nucleated cell counts. Sequencing was performed with immunoSEQ multiplex PCR; in TCRdb, only in-frame clones are kept and a portion is missing. The D gene and trimming were derived from the DNA, and the V and J assignments and clone size from that table. This table has about 44,000 clones, 87% appearing once. Trimming stripped 4 bases from V and 0 bases from J, with 20 bases between. The CDR3 extends over 17 amino acids. CDR1 SGHRS and CDR2 YFSETQ come from the germline V gene. This clone occurred a few times.

The sequence came from a woman older than 75 in a cohort sampled during active or convalescent COVID-19. Sequenced sample: peripheral blood. This chain links TRBV5-1 with TRBJ2-7; a weak D match, TRBD1 (5 bases). The CDR3 reads CASSPSVGVLSSYEQYF. The CDR3, as DNA: TGCGCCAGCAGCCCTAGTGTAGGGGTCCTGAGCTCCTACGAGCAGTACTTC.